These 14 T cell receptor beta chains came from one sample sequenced in a study of early stage breast cancer tumors. Data came from immunoSEQ multiplex PCR; TCRdb stores just in-frame clones and leaves some out. The table includes 70,000 or so clones, less than 90% detected once. Sequenced: blood. These receptors were obtained from a person between 35 and 49 years old with breast cancer.

The chain joins TRBV9 to TRBJ1-2, with 9 nucleotides matching TRBD1. From germline, CDR1 is SGDLS and CDR2 YYNGEE. Losses at the gene ends were 3 bases for V and 8 bases for J; bases not matched to a gene: 14. The CDR3 is 16 amino acids. Here the CDR3 DNA reads TGTGCCAGCAGCGACCCACGCACAGGGGGCTCTTGGGGCTACACCTTC. Its protein product is CASSDPRTGGSWGYTF.

V usage is TRBV7-2 and J usage is TRBJ1-1; D is ambiguous. Germline V gene sequence: CDR1 SGHTA, CDR2 FQGNSA. This CDR3 comprises 14 residues. V dropped 5 bases and J dropped 5 bases, with 15 bases sitting between them. The DNA of the CDR3 is TGTGCCAGCAGCCCTGGACCGGACGGGACTGAAGCTTTCTTT. Translation: CASSPGPDGTEAFF.

CDR3 loop: CASSLTRGYGYTF. CDR3 DNA sequence: TGTGCCAGCAGCTTGACGAGAGGCTATGGCTACACCTTC. The V call is TRBV5-6, the J call TRBJ1-2, with D hard to call. From germline, CDR1 is SGHDT and CDR2 YYEEEE. Deletions cut 1 base from V and 4 bases from J, with 8 bases between. The CDR3 has 13 amino acids.

The J gene is TRBJ1-2, the V gene TRBV9; D may be TRBD1 (5 bases). The CDR3 has 17 residues. V shed 4 bases and J shed 2 bases, with 21 bases lying between them. Per the germline V gene, CDR1 is SGDLS and CDR2 is YYNGEE. CDR3 sequence (DNA): TGTGCCAGCAGCCCTAATACTCCGGGACGCAGAAACTATGGCTACACCTTC. It encodes CASSPNTPGRRNYGYTF.

The rearrangement uses TRBV30 and TRBJ2-2, with 7 bases matching TRBD2. Germline V gene data show CDR1 as GTSNPN and CDR2 as SVGIG (reference sequence). J was trimmed by 5 bases and V by 0 bases; bases with no gene match: 3. The CDR3 runs 14 residues. This chain's CDR3 is CAWSVVSGTGELFF. CDR3 bases: TGTGCCTGGAGTGTAGTTAGCGGGACCGGGGAGCTGTTTTTT.

In its sample, this clone was seen a few times. This sequence joins TRBV4-1 and TRBJ2-7; D perhaps matches TRBD1 (5 bases). Trimming stripped 3 bases from V and 4 bases from J, with 13 bases between. The length of the CDR3 is 14 residues. Germline lookup yields CDR1 MGHRA and CDR2 YSYEKL. The DNA of the CDR3 is TGCGCCAGCAGCCATTCGACAGCATCTTACGAGCAGTACTTC. Translation gives CASSHSTASYEQYF.

The V and J genes are TRBV7-9 and TRBJ1-2; D is uncertain. Germline-derived CDR1 and CDR2 are SEHNR and FQNEAQ (reference sequence). With 2 bases removed from V and 2 bases from J, the gap between germline ends came to 6 bases. There are 13 residues in the CDR3. The CDR3 nucleotides read TGTGCCAGCAGCTTATCCAGCAACTATGGCTACACCTTC. Translation: CASSLSSNYGYTF. Based on the CDR3 plus reference TRBV7-9 and TRBJ1-2, the full variable domain is DTGVSQNPRHKITKRGQNVTFRCDPISEHNRLYWYRQTLGQGPEFLTYFQNEAQLEKSRLLSDRFSAERPKGSFSTLEIQRTEQGDSAMYLCASSLSSNYGYTFGSGTRLTVV.

V is TRBV5-1 and J is TRBJ1-5; possible D gene TRBD1, 5 bases. In germline, CDR1 is SGHRS, CDR2 YFSETQ. Trimming pared 0 bases from V and 6 bases from J, leaving 7 bases between. The length of the CDR3 is 13 residues. CDR3 protein: CASSLEGAQPQHF. Here the CDR3 DNA reads TGCGCCAGCAGCTTGGAAGGGGCTCAGCCCCAGCATTTT.

The V call is TRBV12-1, the J call TRBJ2-1; the table's D call, TRBD2, has no DNA check behind it. TRBV12-1 is classified as a pseudogene. The CDR3 has 16 amino acids. The CDR3 region is CASSPYGLAGKGEQFF. Here the CDR3 DNA reads TGTGCCAGCAGCCCCTATGGACTAGCGGGAAAGGGGGAGCAGTTCTTC.

This clone was recorded once. This rearrangement joins TRBV5-1 to TRBJ2-7; TRBD2 agrees at 8 bases. V lost 0 bases to trimming and J lost 3 bases; unmatched junction nucleotides: 5. The germline V gene has CDR1 SGHRS and CDR2 YFSETQ. This CDR3 is 15 amino acids long. CDR3: CASSLAGTRGYEQYF. In nucleotides, the CDR3 is TGCGCCAGCAGCTTGGCCGGGACTAGGGGCTACGAGCAGTACTTC. The entire variable domain, with the rest obtained from reference TRBV5-1 and TRBJ2-7, is as follows: KAGVTQTPRYLIKTRGQQVTLSCSPISGHRSVSWYQQTPGQGLQFLFEYFSETQRNKGNFPGRFSGRQFSNSRSEMNVSTLELGDSALYLCASSLAGTRGYEQYFGPGTRLTVT.

In its sample, this clone was seen once. This chain links TRBV5-4 with TRBJ2-7; TRBD1 is a possible D gene (6 bases). The CDR3 covers 13 residues. Trimming took 3 bases from V and 6 from J, leaving 13 bases between them. Germline V CDR1 and CDR2: SGHNT, YYREEE (reference sequence). The CDR3 is CASSSAGVFEQYF. In DNA form, the CDR3 reads TGTGCCAGCAGCTCCGCAGGGGTTTTCGAGCAGTACTTC. The full variable domain, in which reference TRBV5-4 and TRBJ2-7 provide the parts outside the CDR3, is ETGVTQSPTHLIKTRGQQVTLRCSSQSGHNTVSWYQQALGQGPQFIFQYYREEENGRGNFPPRFSGLQFPNYSSELNVNALELDDSALYLCASSSAGVFEQYFGPGTRLTVT.

The V call is TRBV9, the J call TRBJ2-5; 12 bases match TRBD2. The CDR3 runs to 17 residues. Germline CDR1 reads SGDLS; CDR2 reads YYNGEE. With 2 bases clipped from V and 4 bases from J, the junction kept 9 bases outside the gene matches. Here the CDR3 DNA reads TGTGCCAGCAGCGTGGCCCCGGCTAGCGGGAGGGCAGAGACCCAGTACTTC. Translation gives CASSVAPASGRAETQYF.

The chain employs TRBV9 and TRBJ1-1, with D uncertain. The CDR3 contains 13 residues. Trimming took 4 bases from V and 5 from J, leaving 12 bases between them. CDR1 is SGDLS and CDR2 is YYNGEE in the germline V gene. CDR3 sequence reads: CASSLRLGTEAFF. The CDR3 coding sequence is TGTGCCAGCAGCCTACGGCTGGGTACTGAAGCTTTCTTT.

The chain carries TRBV5-1 and TRBJ2-5, with 10 bases that match TRBD1. J gave up 7 bases and V 3 bases, and 12 bases lay outside the gene matches. CDR3 length: 16 residues. Per germline, CDR1 SGHRS and CDR2 YFSETQ. In DNA, the CDR3 is TGCGCCAGCAGCTCCTTCCGGACAGGGGGTGAGGGGACCCAGTACTTC. It is translated as CASSSFRTGGEGTQYF. The full variable domain, rest sourced from reference TRBV5-1 and TRBJ2-5, is KAGVTQTPRYLIKTRGQQVTLSCSPISGHRSVSWYQQTPGQGLQFLFEYFSETQRNKGNFPGRFSGRQFSNSRSEMNVSTLELGDSALYLCASSSFRTGGEGTQYFGPGTRLLVL.